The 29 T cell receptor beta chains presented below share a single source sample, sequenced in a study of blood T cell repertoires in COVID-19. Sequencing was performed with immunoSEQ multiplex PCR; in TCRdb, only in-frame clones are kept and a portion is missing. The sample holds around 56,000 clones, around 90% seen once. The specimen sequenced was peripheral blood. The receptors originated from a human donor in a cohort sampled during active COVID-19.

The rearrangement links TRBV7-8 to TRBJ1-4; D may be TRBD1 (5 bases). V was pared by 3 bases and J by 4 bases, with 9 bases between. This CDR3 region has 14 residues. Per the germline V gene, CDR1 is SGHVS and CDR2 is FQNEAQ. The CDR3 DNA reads TGTGCCAGCAGCTTGTCGACAGTTAATGAAAAACTGTTTTTT. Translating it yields CASSLSTVNEKLFF.

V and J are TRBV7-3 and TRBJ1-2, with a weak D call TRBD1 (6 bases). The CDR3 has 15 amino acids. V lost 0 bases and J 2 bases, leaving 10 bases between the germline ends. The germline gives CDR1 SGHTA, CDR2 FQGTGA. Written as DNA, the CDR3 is TGTGCCAGCAGCTTAACCGGCAGGGGCAACTATGGCTACACCTTC. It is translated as CASSLTGRGNYGYTF.

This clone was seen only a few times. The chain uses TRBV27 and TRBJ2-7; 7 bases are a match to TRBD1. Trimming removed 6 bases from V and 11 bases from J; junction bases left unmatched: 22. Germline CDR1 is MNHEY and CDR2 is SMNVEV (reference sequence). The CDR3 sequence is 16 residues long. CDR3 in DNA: TGTGCCAGCAGAAGGGGGTACCGGGACAGAAAATTTCGGGAGTACTTC. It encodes CASRRGYRDRKFREYF.

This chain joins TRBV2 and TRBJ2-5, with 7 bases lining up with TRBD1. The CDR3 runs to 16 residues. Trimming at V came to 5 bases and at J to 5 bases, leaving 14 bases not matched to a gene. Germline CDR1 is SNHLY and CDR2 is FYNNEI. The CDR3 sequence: CASSSTRDSKRETQYF. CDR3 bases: TGTGCCAGCAGTTCTACCCGGGACAGTAAAAGGGAGACCCAGTACTTC.

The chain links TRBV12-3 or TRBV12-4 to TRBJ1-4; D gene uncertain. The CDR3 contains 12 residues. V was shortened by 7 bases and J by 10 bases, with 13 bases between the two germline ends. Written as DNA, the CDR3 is TGTGCCAGCAACTCGGGTTCGGTAAAACTGTTTTTT. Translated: CASNSGSVKLFF.

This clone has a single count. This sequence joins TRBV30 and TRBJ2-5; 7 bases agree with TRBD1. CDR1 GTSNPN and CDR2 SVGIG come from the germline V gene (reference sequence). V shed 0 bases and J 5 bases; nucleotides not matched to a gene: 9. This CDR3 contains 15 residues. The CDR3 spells CAWSVGRGIWETQYF. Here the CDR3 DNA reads TGTGCCTGGAGTGTGGGCAGGGGGATATGGGAGACCCAGTACTTC.

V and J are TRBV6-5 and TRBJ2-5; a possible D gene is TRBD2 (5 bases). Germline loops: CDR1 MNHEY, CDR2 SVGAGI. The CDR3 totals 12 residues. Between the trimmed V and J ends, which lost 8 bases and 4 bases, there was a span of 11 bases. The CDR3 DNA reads TGTGCCAGCGGTACGAGGGTAGAGACCCAGTACTTC. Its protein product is CASGTRVETQYF.

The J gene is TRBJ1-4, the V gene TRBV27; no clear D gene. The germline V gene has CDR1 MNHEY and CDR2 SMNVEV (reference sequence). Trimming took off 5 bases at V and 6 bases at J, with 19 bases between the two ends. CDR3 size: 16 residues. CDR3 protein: CASSPREIKPHEKLFF. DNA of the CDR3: TGTGCCAGCAGTCCCCGGGAGATCAAACCCCATGAAAAACTGTTTTTT.

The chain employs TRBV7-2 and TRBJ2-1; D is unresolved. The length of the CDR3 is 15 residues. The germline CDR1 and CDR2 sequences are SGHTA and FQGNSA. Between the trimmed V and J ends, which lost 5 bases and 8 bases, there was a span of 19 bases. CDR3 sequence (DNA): TGTGCCAGCAGCACTAATATCGGTCGGAGCGATGAGCAGTTCTTC. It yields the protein CASSTNIGRSDEQFF.

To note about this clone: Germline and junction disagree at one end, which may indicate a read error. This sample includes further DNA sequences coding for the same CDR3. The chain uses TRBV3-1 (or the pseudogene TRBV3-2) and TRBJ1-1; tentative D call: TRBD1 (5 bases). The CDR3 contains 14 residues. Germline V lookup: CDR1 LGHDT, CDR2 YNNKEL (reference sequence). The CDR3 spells CASSQAGGNTEAFF. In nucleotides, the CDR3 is TGTGCCAGCAGCCAAGCCGGGGGGAACACTGAGGCTTTCTTT.

CDR3 sequence: CASSETRPGQGFYEQYF. The CDR3 nucleotides are TGCGCCAGCAGTGAGACGCGACCGGGACAGGGATTTTACGAGCAGTACTTC. This rearrangement joins TRBV10-1 to TRBJ2-7; TRBD1 agrees at 9 bases. The CDR3 covers 17 residues. CDR1 and CDR2 (germline): WNHNN, SYGVQD (reference sequence). Trimming cost V 2 bases and J 4 bases; bases outside gene matches: 12.

Here the CDR3 reads CASSEGGGREYF. As DNA, the CDR3 is TGTGCCAGCAGTGAGGGGGGAGGGAGAGAGTACTTC. The V and J genes are TRBV2 and TRBJ2-5, with 7 bases fitting TRBD2. The CDR3 contains 12 residues. In germline, CDR1 is SNHLY, CDR2 FYNNEI. V lost 3 bases to trimming and J lost 12 bases; unmatched junction nucleotides: 7.

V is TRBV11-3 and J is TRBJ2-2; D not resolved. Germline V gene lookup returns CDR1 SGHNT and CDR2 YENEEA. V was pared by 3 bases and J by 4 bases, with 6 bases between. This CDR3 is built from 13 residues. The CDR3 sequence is CASSFRVTGELFF. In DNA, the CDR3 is TGTGCCAGCAGCTTCCGCGTCACCGGGGAGCTGTTTTTT.

CDR3 loop: CASSGAGNGDTQYF. The CDR3 nucleotides read TGTGCCAGCAGCGGAGCGGGCAATGGAGATACGCAGTATTTT. The chain recombines TRBV6-5 with TRBJ2-3; a possible D gene is TRBD2 (6 bases). Trimming took off 6 bases at V and 5 bases at J, with 15 bases between the two ends. The CDR3 contains 14 residues. Germline V gives CDR1 MNHEY, CDR2 SVGAGI.

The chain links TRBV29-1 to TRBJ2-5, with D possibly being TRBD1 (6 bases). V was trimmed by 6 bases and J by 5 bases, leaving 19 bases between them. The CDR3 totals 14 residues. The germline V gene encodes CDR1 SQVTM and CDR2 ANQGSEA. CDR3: CSVAGQTSEETQYF. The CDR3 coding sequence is TGCAGCGTCGCCGGACAGACGTCTGAGGAGACCCAGTACTTC.

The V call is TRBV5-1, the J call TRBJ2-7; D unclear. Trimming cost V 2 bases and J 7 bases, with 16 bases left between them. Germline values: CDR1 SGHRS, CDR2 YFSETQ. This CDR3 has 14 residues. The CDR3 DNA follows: TGCGCCAGCAGCTTATCTGACGGTAGCTCGGAGCAGTACTTC. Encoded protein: CASSLSDGSSEQYF.

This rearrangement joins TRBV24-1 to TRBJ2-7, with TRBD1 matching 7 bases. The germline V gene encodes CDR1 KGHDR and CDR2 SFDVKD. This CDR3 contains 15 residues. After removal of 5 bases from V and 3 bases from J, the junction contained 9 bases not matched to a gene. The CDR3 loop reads CATSVNSGTDYEQYF. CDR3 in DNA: TGTGCCACCAGTGTCAACTCCGGGACAGACTACGAGCAGTACTTC.

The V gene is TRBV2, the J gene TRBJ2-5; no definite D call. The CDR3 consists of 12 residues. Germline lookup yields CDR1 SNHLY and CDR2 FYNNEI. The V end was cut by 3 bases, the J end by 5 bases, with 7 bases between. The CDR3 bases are TGTGCCAGCAGTGACGGGTTTGAGACCCAGTACTTC. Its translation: CASSDGFETQYF.

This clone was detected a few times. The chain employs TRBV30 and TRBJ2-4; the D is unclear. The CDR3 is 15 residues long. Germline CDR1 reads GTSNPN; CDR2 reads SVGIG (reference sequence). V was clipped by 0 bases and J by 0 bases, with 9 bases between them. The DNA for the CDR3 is TGTGCCTGGAGTGTTGATCGGTTAGCCAAAAACATTCAGTACTTC. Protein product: CAWSVDRLAKNIQYF.

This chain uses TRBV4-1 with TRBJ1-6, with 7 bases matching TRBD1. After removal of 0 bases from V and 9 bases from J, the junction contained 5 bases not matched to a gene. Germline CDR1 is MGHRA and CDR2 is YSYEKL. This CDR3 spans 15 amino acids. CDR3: CASSQETGRGSPLHF. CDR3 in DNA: TGCGCCAGCAGCCAAGAGACAGGGAGAGGTTCACCCCTCCACTTT.

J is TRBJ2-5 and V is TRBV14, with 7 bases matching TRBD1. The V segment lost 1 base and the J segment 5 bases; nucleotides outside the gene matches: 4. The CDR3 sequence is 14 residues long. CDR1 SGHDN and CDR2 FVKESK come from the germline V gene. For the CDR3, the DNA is TGTGCCAGCAGCCAAGGGCAGGGGGACGAGACCCAGTACTTC. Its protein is CASSQGQGDETQYF.

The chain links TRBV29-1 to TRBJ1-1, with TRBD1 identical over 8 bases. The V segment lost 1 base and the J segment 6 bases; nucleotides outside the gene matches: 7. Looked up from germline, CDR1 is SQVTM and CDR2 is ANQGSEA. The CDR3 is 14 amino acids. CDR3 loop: CSVEGTGYGAEAFF. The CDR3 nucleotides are TGCAGCGTTGAAGGGACAGGGTACGGGGCTGAAGCTTTCTTT.

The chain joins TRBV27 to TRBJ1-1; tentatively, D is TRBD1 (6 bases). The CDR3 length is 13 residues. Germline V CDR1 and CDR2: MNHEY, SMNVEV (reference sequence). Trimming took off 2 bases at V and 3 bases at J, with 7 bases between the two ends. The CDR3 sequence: CASSLAGDTEAFF. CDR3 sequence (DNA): TGTGCCAGCAGTTTAGCAGGGGACACTGAAGCTTTCTTT.

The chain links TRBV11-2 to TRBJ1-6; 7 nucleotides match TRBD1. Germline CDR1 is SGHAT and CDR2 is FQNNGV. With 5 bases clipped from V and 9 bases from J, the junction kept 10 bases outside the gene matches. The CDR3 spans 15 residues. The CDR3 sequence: CASSLTGEVGSPLHF. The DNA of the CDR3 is TGTGCCAGCAGCCTAACAGGGGAGGTGGGTTCACCCCTCCACTTT.

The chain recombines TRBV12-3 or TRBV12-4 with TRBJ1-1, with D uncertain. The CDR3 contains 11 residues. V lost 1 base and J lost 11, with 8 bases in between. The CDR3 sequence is CASSLESRAFF. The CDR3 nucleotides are TGTGCCAGCAGTTTAGAGTCCAGGGCTTTCTTT.

The CDR3 sequence is CASSLDRASLIQYF. The CDR3 DNA is TGTGCCAGCAGCTTGGACAGAGCAAGCCTCATTCAGTACTTC. The V call is TRBV5-6, the J call TRBJ2-4; D unclear. The germline gives CDR1 SGHDT, CDR2 YYEEEE. V was shortened by 0 bases and J by 9 bases, with 13 bases between the two germline ends. This CDR3 has 14 residues.

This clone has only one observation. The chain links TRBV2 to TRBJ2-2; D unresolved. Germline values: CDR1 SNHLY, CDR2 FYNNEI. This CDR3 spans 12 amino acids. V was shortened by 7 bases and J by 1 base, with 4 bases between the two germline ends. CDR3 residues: CASNRNTGELFF. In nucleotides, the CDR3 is TGTGCCAGCAACAGGAACACCGGGGAGCTGTTTTTT.

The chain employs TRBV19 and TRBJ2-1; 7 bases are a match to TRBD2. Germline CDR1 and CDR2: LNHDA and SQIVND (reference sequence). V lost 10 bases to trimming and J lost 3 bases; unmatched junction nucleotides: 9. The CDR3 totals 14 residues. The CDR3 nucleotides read TGTGCCACAAACGAGCGGGGCTTCTACAATGAGCAGTTCTTC. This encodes CATNERGFYNEQFF.

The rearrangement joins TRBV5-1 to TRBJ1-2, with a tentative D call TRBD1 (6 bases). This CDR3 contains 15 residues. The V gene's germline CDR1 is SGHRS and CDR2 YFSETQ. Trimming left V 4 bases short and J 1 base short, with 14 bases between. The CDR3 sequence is CASSRVDRFNYGYTF. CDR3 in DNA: TGCGCCAGCAGCCGTGTTGACAGGTTTAACTATGGCTACACCTTC.